A single sample is the source of the 14 T cell receptor beta chains below, sequenced in a study of T cell responses to AZD1222 COVID-19 vaccine. The repertoire was sequenced with immunoSEQ multiplex PCR; TCRdb's copy has only in-frame clones and lacks some. This sample has approximately 120,000 clones, with around 90% found just once. Sequenced here: peripheral blood, sampled on day 0 of AZD1222 vaccination. These receptors all stem from an adult in good health.

This clone was counted once. This chain links TRBV29-1 with TRBJ1-2, with TRBD1 matching 9 bases. After removal of 3 bases from V and 5 bases from J, the junction contained 10 bases not matched to a gene. The CDR3 runs 15 residues. The germline gives CDR1 SQVTM, CDR2 ANQGSEA. The CDR3 here is CSVEGQGIHYYGYTF. The CDR3 region has the DNA TGCAGCGTTGAGGGACAGGGAATCCACTATTATGGCTACACCTTC.

This clone was seen a single time. V is TRBV7-3 and J is TRBJ1-1, with D possibly TRBD1 on 5 matching bases. V lost 5 bases and J 1 base, leaving 11 bases between the germline ends. The CDR3 has 14 residues. Germline-derived CDR1 and CDR2 are SGHTA and FQGTGA. In DNA, the CDR3 is TGTGCCAGCAGCCCCAGGGAGGGGAACACTGAAGCTTTCTTT. It codes for CASSPREGNTEAFF.

This sequence joins TRBV5-6 and TRBJ1-1; the D is unclear. CDR3 length: 12 amino acids. The V end was cut by 4 bases, the J end by 8 bases, with 12 bases between. Germline CDR1 SGHDT, CDR2 YYEEEE. CDR3 bases: TGTGCCAGCAGCCAAGGAGGTTCAGAAGCTTTCTTT. Protein product: CASSQGGSEAFF. Together with reference TRBV5-6 and TRBJ1-1, the CDR3 gives the full variable domain: DAGVTQSPTHLIKTRGQQVTLRCSPKSGHDTVSWYQQALGQGPQFIFQYYEEEERQRGNFPDRFSGHQFPNYSSELNVNALLLGDSALYLCASSQGGSEAFFGQGTRLTVV.

The sample holds one count of this clone. V and J are TRBV10-3 and TRBJ2-7; D uncertain. From germline, CDR1 is ENHRY and CDR2 SYGVKD. The CDR3 sequence is 14 residues long. Trimming removed 4 bases from V and 5 bases from J, with 15 bases in between. The CDR3 bases are TGTGCCATCAGTGTCCAGGAGTCCGGCGACGAGCAGTACTTC. Residues: CAISVQESGDEQYF.

The rearrangement joins TRBV9 to TRBJ1-2; tentatively, D is TRBD1 (6 bases). Germline-derived CDR1 and CDR2 are SGDLS and YYNGEE. V shed 3 bases and J shed 2 bases, with 11 bases lying between them. The length of the CDR3 is 14 residues. The chain's CDR3 is CASSAPDRNYGYTF. CDR3 bases: TGTGCCAGCAGCGCGCCCGACAGGAACTATGGCTACACCTTC. Variable domain in full (rest from reference TRBV9 and TRBJ1-2): DSGVTQTPKHLITATGQRVTLRCSPRSGDLSVYWYQQSLDQGLQFLIQYYNGEERAKGNILERFSAQQFPDLHSELNLSSLELGDSALYFCASSAPDRNYGYTFGSGTRLTVV.

The chain has TRBV28 and TRBJ1-2; the D gene is possibly TRBD1 (5 bases). The CDR3 consists of 17 residues. The germline gives CDR1 MDHEN, CDR2 SYDVKM. The V end lost 4 bases, the J end lost 4 bases, and 22 bases lay between the germline ends. The CDR3 region is CASSSGPRGASLYGYTF. CDR3 sequence (DNA): TGTGCCAGCAGTTCCGGTCCGAGGGGCGCCAGCCTCTATGGCTACACCTTC.

The chain couples TRBV7-9 to TRBJ2-1; a possible D gene is TRBD2 (6 bases). V was clipped by 3 bases and J by 5 bases, with 11 bases between them. Germline CDR1 reads SEHNR; CDR2 reads FQNEAQ (reference sequence). The CDR3 consists of 14 residues. The CDR3 DNA sequence: TGTGCCAGCAGCTTGCGGGGAAAACACAATGAGCAGTTCTTC. This encodes CASSLRGKHNEQFF.

The gene calls are TRBV20-1 and TRBJ2-7; D possibly corresponds to TRBD1 (5 bases). The CDR3 covers 11 residues. Germline V gene data show CDR1 as DFQATT and CDR2 as SNEGSKA (reference sequence). The V end lost 8 bases, the J end lost 7 bases, and 15 bases lay between the germline ends. DNA of the CDR3: TGCAGTACTCAGGGTGTCGGGGAGCAGTACTTC. As protein: CSTQGVGEQYF.

J is TRBJ2-7 and V is TRBV27; weak D call: TRBD1 (5 bases). V was pared by 6 bases and J by 2 bases, with 11 bases between. The germline V gene has CDR1 MNHEY and CDR2 SMNVEV (reference sequence). This CDR3 is 13 amino acids long. CDR3 DNA sequence: TGTGCCAGCAGAGGGGCCCCAACCTACGAGCAGTACTTC. Residues: CASRGAPTYEQYF.

V gene TRBV1 combines with J gene TRBJ1-1; the D call in the table, TRBD1, was not verified against the DNA. TRBV1 is a known pseudogene. The CDR3 is made up of 14 amino acids. This chain's CDR3 is CTSSRRTGVTEAFF. DNA for the CDR3: TGCACCAGCAGCCGACGGACAGGGGTCACTGAAGCTTTCTTT.

This clone is labeled medium-sized. The chain employs TRBV6-4 and TRBJ2-2, with 11 bases identical to TRBD2. The J segment lost 7 bases and the V segment lost 3 bases, leaving 16 bases of the junction unmatched. The CDR3 totals 19 residues. Germline-derived CDR1 and CDR2 are MRHNA and SNTAGT. CDR3 amino acids: CASSDSGTSGPVFVGELFF. For the CDR3, the DNA is TGTGCCAGCAGTGATTCCGGGACTAGCGGCCCCGTTTTCGTCGGGGAGCTGTTTTTT.

The chain links TRBV12-3 or TRBV12-4 to TRBJ2-7; D not certain. The CDR3 loop spans 12 amino acids. Trimming removed 5 bases at V and 1 base at J, with 6 bases between. The CDR3 region is CASSLTSYEQYF. CDR3 bases: TGTGCCAGCAGTCTAACTTCCTACGAGCAGTACTTC.

The V and J genes are TRBV7-9 and TRBJ1-1, with 9 bases lining up with TRBD1. The CDR3 extends over 15 amino acids. The germline V gene encodes CDR1 SEHNR and CDR2 FQNEAQ (reference sequence). With V trimmed by 4 bases and J by 3 bases, 6 bases remained unmatched. The CDR3 DNA reads as TGTGCCAGCAGCTCCGGGGACAGGGTAGACACTGAAGCTTTCTTT. It codes for CASSSGDRVDTEAFF.

The V and J genes are TRBV2 and TRBJ1-2, with 10 bases aligning to TRBD1. The germline gives CDR1 SNHLY, CDR2 FYNNEI. Germline trimming cut 5 bases from V and 4 bases from J; bases unmatched to any gene: 7. The CDR3 runs 15 residues. CDR3 amino acids: CASSPDRGLAYGYTF. For the CDR3, the DNA is TGTGCCAGCAGTCCCGACAGGGGGCTTGCCTATGGCTACACCTTC.